This T cell receptor beta chain emerged from a study of early T cells in non-severe SARS-CoV-2 infection. Study summary: The authors sequenced bulk RNA from unsorted whole blood, leaving chains unpaired. Findings and caveats of the study: Anti-spike CD8 responses were favored by VDJdb matching, which missed private and CD4 specificities.

MiXCR, run by TCRdb on the 5' RACE reads, gives a single entry per CDR3 protein. The table shows 60,000 to 70,000 distinct CDR3 sequences, with 4.9% occurring only once. Only a few counts were recorded for this clonotype. Its antigen is not known. CDR3 size: 14 residues. Germline V CDR1 and CDR2: MNHNY, SVGAGI (reference sequence). V was trimmed by 3 bases and J by 3 bases, leaving 8 bases between them. Sequencing was performed on whole blood. The genes are TRBV6-6 and TRBJ1-4; D ambiguous. The sequence came from an adult who was a healthcare worker with PCR-confirmed SARS-CoV-2 infection or an uninfected control (not recorded which). DNA of the CDR3: TGTGCCAGCAGTTATTGGGCGGCTAATGAAAAACTGTTTTTT. This translates into CASSYWAANEKLFF.